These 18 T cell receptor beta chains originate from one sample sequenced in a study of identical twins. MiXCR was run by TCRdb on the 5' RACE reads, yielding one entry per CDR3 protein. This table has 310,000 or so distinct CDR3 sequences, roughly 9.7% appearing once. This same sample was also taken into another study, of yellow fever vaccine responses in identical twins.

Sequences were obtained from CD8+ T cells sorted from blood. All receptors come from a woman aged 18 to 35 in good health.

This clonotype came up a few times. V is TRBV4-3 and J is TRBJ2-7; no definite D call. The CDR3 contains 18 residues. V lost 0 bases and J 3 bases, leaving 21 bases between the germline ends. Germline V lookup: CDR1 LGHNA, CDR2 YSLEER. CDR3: CASSQDRTLGDIVYEQYF. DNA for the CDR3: TGCGCCAGCAGCCAAGATCGAACATTAGGAGACATCGTCTACGAGCAGTACTTC.

The CDR3 loop is CASRQAAGGPTEQFF. DNA for the CDR3: TGTGCCAGCAGACAAGCAGCGGGAGGGCCAACAGAGCAGTTCTTC. The V call is TRBV7-2, the J call TRBJ2-1; 10 bases align to TRBD2. V gave up 6 bases and J gave up 10 bases; unmatched junction bases: 12. The CDR3 has 15 residues. Germline-derived CDR1 and CDR2 are SGHTA and FQGNSA. Variable domain in full (rest from reference TRBV7-2 and TRBJ2-1): GAGVSQSPSNKVTEKGKDVELRCDPISGHTALYWYRQSLGQGLEFLIYFQGNSAPDKSGLPSDRFSAERTGGSVSTLTIQRTQQEDSAVYLCASRQAAGGPTEQFFGPGTRLTVL.

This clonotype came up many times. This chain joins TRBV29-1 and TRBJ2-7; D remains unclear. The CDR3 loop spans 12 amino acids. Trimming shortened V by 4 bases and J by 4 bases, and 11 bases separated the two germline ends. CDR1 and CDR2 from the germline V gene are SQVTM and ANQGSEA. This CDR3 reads CSVVGSSYEQYF. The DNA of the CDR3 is TGCAGCGTTGTAGGCAGTTCGTACGAGCAGTACTTC.

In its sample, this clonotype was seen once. The CDR3 DNA reads as TGTGCCAGCAGCTTAGGGGTGGACCGCTTCACAGATACGCAGTATTTT. As protein: CASSLGVDRFTDTQYF. This chain links TRBV13 with TRBJ2-3; D ambiguous. Germline CDR1 PRHDT, CDR2 FYEKMQ (reference sequence). CDR3 length: 16 residues. V dropped 0 bases and J dropped 2 bases, with 12 bases sitting between them.

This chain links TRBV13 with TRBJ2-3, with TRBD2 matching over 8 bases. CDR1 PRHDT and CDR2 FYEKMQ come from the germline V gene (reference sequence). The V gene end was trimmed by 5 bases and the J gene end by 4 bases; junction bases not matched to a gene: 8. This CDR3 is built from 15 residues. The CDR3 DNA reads TGTGCCAGCAGCGACCCGACTAGCGTTCCAGATACGCAGTATTTT. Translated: CASSDPTSVPDTQYF.

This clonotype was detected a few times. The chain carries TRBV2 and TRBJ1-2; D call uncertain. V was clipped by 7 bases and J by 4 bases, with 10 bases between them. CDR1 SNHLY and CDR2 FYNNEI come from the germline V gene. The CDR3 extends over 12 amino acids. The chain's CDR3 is CASKGDVYGYTF. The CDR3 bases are TGTGCCAGCAAGGGTGACGTCTATGGCTACACCTTC.

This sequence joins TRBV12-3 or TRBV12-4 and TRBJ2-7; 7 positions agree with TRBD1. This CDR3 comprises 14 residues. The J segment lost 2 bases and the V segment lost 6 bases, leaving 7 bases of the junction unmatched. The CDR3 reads CASRMTGLAYEQYF. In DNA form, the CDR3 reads TGTGCCAGCAGGATGACAGGGCTAGCCTACGAGCAGTACTTC.

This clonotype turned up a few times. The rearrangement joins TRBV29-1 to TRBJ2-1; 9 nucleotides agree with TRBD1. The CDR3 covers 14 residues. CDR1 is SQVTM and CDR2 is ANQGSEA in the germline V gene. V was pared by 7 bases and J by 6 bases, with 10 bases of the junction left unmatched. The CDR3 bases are TGCAGCGCAGCCGGGACAGGGATGGGCAATGAGCAGTTCTTC. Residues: CSAAGTGMGNEQFF.

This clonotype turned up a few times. The CDR3 DNA reads TGTGCCAATAGCGGGATCTACACAGATACGCAGTATTTT. Translating it yields CANSGIYTDTQYF. This chain uses TRBV28 with TRBJ2-3; 8 positions match TRBD2. This CDR3 has 13 amino acids. Trimming cost V 10 bases and J 2 bases; bases outside gene matches: 5. Germline assignment: CDR1 MDHEN and CDR2 SYDVKM.

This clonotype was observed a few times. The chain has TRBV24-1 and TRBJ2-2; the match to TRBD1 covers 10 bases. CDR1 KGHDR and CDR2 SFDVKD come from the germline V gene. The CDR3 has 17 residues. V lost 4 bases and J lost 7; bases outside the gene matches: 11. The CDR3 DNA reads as TGTGCCACCAGTGACCCAACCGGGACAGGGGTTGGCGGGGAGCTGTTTTTT. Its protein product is CATSDPTGTGVGGELFF.

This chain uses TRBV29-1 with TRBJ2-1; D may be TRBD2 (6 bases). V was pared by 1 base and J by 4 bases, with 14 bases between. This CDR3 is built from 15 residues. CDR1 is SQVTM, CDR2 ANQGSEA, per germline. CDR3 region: CSVEVSSSVYNEQFF. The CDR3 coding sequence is TGCAGCGTTGAAGTATCCTCTAGCGTGTACAATGAGCAGTTCTTC.

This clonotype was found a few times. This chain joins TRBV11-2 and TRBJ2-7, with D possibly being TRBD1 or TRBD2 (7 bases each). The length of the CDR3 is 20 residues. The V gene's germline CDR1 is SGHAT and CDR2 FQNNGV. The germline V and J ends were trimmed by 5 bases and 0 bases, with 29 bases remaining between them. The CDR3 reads CASSPGQAHQLGRVSYEQYF. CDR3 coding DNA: TGTGCCAGCAGCCCCGGACAGGCTCACCAACTGGGGAGGGTCTCCTACGAGCAGTACTTC.

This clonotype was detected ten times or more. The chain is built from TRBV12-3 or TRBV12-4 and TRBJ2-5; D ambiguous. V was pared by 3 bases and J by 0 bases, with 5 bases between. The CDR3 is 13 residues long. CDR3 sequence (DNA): TGTGCCAGCAGTTTCAGCAACCAAGAGACCCAGTACTTC. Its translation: CASSFSNQETQYF.

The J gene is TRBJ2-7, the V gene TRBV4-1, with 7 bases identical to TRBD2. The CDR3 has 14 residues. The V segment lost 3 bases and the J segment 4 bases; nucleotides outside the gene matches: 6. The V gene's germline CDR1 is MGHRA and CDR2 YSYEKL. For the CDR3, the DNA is TGCGCCAGCAGCCACCGATCGGGGGGTTACGAGCAGTACTTC. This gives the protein CASSHRSGGYEQYF.

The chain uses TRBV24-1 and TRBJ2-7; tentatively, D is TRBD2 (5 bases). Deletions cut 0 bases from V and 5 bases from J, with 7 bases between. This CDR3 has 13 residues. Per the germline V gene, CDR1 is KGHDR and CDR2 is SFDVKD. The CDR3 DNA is TGTGCCACCAGTGATTTGTGGGAGAACGAGCAGTACTTC. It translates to CATSDLWENEQYF.

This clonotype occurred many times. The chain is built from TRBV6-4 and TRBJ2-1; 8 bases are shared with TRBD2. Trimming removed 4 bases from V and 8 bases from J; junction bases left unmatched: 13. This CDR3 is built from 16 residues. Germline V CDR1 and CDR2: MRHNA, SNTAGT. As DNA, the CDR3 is TGTGCCAGCAGTGCCCACGGGGTAGCGGGGAGCTATGAGCAGTTCTTC. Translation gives CASSAHGVAGSYEQFF.

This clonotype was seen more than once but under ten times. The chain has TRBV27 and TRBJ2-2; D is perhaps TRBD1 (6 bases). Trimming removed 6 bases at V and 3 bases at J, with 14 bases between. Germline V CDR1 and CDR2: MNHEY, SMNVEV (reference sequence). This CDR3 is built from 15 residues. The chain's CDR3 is CASRRDTSYTGELFF. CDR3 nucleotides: TGTGCCAGCAGACGGGACACGTCTTACACCGGGGAGCTGTTTTTT.

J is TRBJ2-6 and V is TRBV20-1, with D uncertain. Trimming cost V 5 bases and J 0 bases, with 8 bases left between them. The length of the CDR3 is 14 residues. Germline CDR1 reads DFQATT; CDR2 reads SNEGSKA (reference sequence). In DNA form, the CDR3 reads TGCAGTGCTCTTCAGAGCTCTGGGGCCAACGTCCTGACTTTC. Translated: CSALQSSGANVLTF.